The clone carrying this T cell receptor (beta chain) has at least ten counts. Its target is not known. Donors uniformly comprised healthy Caucasians. This record comes from a study of identical twins. Whole-study findings and limits: For zero-insertion analyses, partial confounding could come from invariant MAIT and iNKT cells. There was more out-of-frame TCR alpha sharing in monozygotic twins than models estimated.

The germline gives CDR1 LGHNA, CDR2 YNFKEQ. Trimming stripped 3 bases from V and 3 bases from J, with 8 bases between. This CDR3 is 13 amino acids long. TCRdb reprocessed the 5' RACE reads via MiXCR and lists one record per CDR3 protein. This sample has 310,000 or so distinct CDR3 sequences, with about 8.3% found just once. These sequences were also reported in another study, on yellow fever vaccine responses in identical twins.

Input material: memory (CD45RO+) T cells sorted from blood. The V call is TRBV4-2, the J call TRBJ1-1; unclear D gene. The TCR originated in a woman aged 18-35 years in good health. CDR3 coding DNA: TGTGCCAGCAGCCAGGATCCTTACACTGAAGCTTTCTTT. This translates into CASSQDPYTEAFF.